These 25 T cell receptor beta chains were all obtained from the same sample, sequenced in a study of Graves' ophthalmopathy and Graves' hyperthyroidism. CDR3 regions of TCR beta were amplified from RNA transcripts. RT-PCR in the first round used HTBI primers; a second-round multiplex PCR followed. Via MiXCR, TCRdb re-called the multiplex PCR reads, giving one row per CDR3 protein. The data contain fewer than 600,000 distinct CDR3 sequences, 13% to 15% of them singletons. Sequenced sample: blood. These receptors were taken from a woman in her twenties or thirties with Graves' ophthalmopathy.

This clonotype was observed many times. For the CDR3, the DNA is TGTGCCAGCAGTTCCGAACCTCTAGCGGGATACTACGAGCAGTACTTC. Its protein product is CASSSEPLAGYYEQYF. This chain joins TRBV6-5 and TRBJ2-7; 9 nucleotides match TRBD2. In germline, CDR1 is MNHEY, CDR2 SVGAGI. V shed 4 bases and J 3 bases; nucleotides not matched to a gene: 10. The CDR3 length is 16 residues.

This clonotype has ten or more counts. This chain links TRBV6-5 with TRBJ2-5; 8 nucleotides align to TRBD1. The CDR3 sequence is 15 residues long. After removal of 2 bases from V and 7 bases from J, the junction contained 9 bases not matched to a gene. In germline, CDR1 is MNHEY, CDR2 SVGAGI. In DNA form, the CDR3 reads TGTGCCAGCAGTTACACACGACAGGGGAAAGGGACCCAGTACTTC. Its translation: CASSYTRQGKGTQYF.

This clonotype appeared many times. CDR3 in DNA: TGTGCCAGCTACGACAGGGTACAATCACCCCTCCACTTT. Amino acids: CASYDRVQSPLHF. The rearrangement uses TRBV28 and TRBJ1-6; TRBD1 matches at 7 bases. V shed 8 bases and J 10 bases; nucleotides not matched to a gene: 8. CDR3 length equals 13 residues. Germline CDR1 MDHEN, CDR2 SYDVKM.

This clonotype appeared once. The junction shows a germline mismatch at one end, possibly a read error. The rearrangement uses TRBV2 and TRBJ1-4; D gene unclear. The CDR3 has 12 amino acids. Germline V gene sequence: CDR1 SNHLY, CDR2 FYNNEI. The CDR3 sequence is CASSEDRPGNIF. In DNA, the CDR3 is TGTGCCAGCAGTGAAGACAGACCTGGGAACATTTTT.

This clonotype came up many times. This chain links TRBV29-1 with TRBJ2-7; 10 bases match TRBD2. Unmatched junction bases numbered 5, after V lost 3 bases and J lost 6 bases. The CDR3 has 13 residues. CDR1 and CDR2 (germline): SQVTM, ANQGSEA. CDR3 region: CSVDLAGVGEQYF. The CDR3 DNA sequence: TGCAGCGTTGATCTAGCGGGAGTGGGCGAGCAGTACTTC.

In regard to this clonotype: A read error is likely, as this CDR3 ends without the conserved phenylalanine or tryptophan. This CDR3 reads CASSLDVGPGANVLTV. The CDR3 DNA follows: TGTGCCAGCAGCTTAGATGTGGGACCTGGGGCCAACGTCCTGACTGTC. V usage is TRBV11-2 and J usage is TRBJ2-6; D could derive from TRBD1 or TRBD2 (5 bases each). The CDR3 length is 16 residues. Trimming removed 0 bases from V and 2 bases from J, with 8 bases in between. Germline V gene sequence: CDR1 SGHAT, CDR2 FQNNGV.

In its sample, this clonotype was seen many times. The chain joins TRBV19 to TRBJ2-2, with 7 positions matching TRBD1. The germline gives CDR1 LNHDA, CDR2 SQIVND (reference sequence). Trimming at V came to 5 bases and at J to 0 bases, leaving 6 bases not matched to a gene. The CDR3 has 16 amino acids. As DNA, the CDR3 is TGTGCCAGTAGTGCTGACAGGGTGGCGAACACCGGGGAGCTGTTTTTT. Translated, it gives CASSADRVANTGELFF.

This clonotype came up many times. A junction end diverges from the germline sequence, so it may reflect a read error. This chain joins TRBV5-1 and TRBJ2-7; D might be TRBD1 (5 bases). The CDR3 has 13 amino acids. Germline CDR1 and CDR2: SGHRS and YFSETQ. The chain's CDR3 is CASSLDNSYEQYF. The DNA for the CDR3 is TGTGCCAGCAGCTTGGACAATTCCTACGAGCAGTACTTC.

This clonotype was counted many times. The gene calls are TRBV6-1 and TRBJ2-7; the D gene could be TRBD1 or TRBD2 (5 bases each). The CDR3 is 14 residues long. Germline CDR1 MNHNS, CDR2 SASEGT. V gave up 2 bases and J gave up 2 bases, with 10 bases separating them. For the CDR3, the DNA is TGTGCCAGCAGTGAACGGGACCTCGCCTACGAGCAGTACTTC. Translation gives CASSERDLAYEQYF.

This chain joins TRBV27 and TRBJ2-7; no definite D call. CDR1 is MNHEY and CDR2 is SMNVEV in the germline V gene (reference sequence). The CDR3 extends over 14 amino acids. V was cut by 0 bases and J by 2 bases, with 8 bases left in between. The CDR3 DNA sequence: TGTGCCAGCAGTTTATCGTGGCAGACCTACGAGCAGTACTTC. This encodes CASSLSWQTYEQYF.

In its sample, this clonotype was seen many times. The rearrangement links TRBV6-1 to TRBJ1-5, with a tentative D call TRBD1 (6 bases). Trimming left V 9 bases short and J 2 bases short, with 14 bases between. Germline V gene lookup returns CDR1 MNHNS and CDR2 SASEGT. The CDR3 has 14 residues. The DNA for the CDR3 is TGTGCCAGAACAGGGATAGCGCGCAATCAGCCCCAGCATTTT. This translates into CARTGIARNQPQHF.

This clonotype turned up a few times. The V and J genes are TRBV28 and TRBJ2-4; tentative D call: TRBD2 (6 bases). Germline CDR1 reads MDHEN; CDR2 reads SYDVKM. Between the trimmed V and J ends, which lost 2 bases and 3 bases, there was a span of 14 bases. The CDR3 contains 16 residues. The CDR3 loop reads CASSLPRDGGKNIQYF. The CDR3 bases are TGTGCCAGCAGTTTACCGCGGGATGGGGGCAAAAACATTCAGTACTTC.

This clonotype was found a few times. The rearrangement uses TRBV30 and TRBJ2-3; D is unclear. In germline, CDR1 is GTSNPN, CDR2 SVGIG (reference sequence). The CDR3 loop spans 12 amino acids. V was clipped by 4 bases and J by 2 bases, with 7 bases between them. In nucleotides, the CDR3 is TGTGCCTGGAACTCAGTCACAGATACGCAGTATTTT. Protein product: CAWNSVTDTQYF.

This clonotype was picked up many times. The genes are TRBV7-2 and TRBJ1-6; TRBD1 matches 10 bases. Per germline, CDR1 SGHTA and CDR2 FQGNSA. This CDR3 has 16 amino acids. V dropped 5 bases and J dropped 10; count of bases not matched to a gene: 11. CDR3 sequence (DNA): TGTGCCAGCAGCCAGGACAGGGGGGCCCAGGGATCACCCCTCCACTTT. Amino acid sequence: CASSQDRGAQGSPLHF.

This clonotype was observed at least ten times. The genes are TRBV6-1 and TRBJ1-5, with D possibly being TRBD1 (5 bases). The germline V gene has CDR1 MNHNS and CDR2 SASEGT. This CDR3 region has 15 residues. V lost 2 bases, J lost 2 bases, and 10 bases lay in between. Here the CDR3 DNA reads TGTGCCAGCAGTGAAACAGGAGGAGGCAATCAGCCCCAGCATTTT. Residues: CASSETGGGNQPQHF.

This clonotype turned up a few times. The chain joins TRBV2 to TRBJ2-1; 10 nucleotides line up with TRBD1. Germline values: CDR1 SNHLY, CDR2 FYNNEI. The CDR3 extends over 13 amino acids. Trimming at V came to 2 bases and at J to 9 bases, leaving 1 base not matched to a gene. The CDR3 protein is CASSERDRGEQFF. In DNA form, the CDR3 reads TGTGCCAGCAGTGAAAGGGACAGGGGTGAGCAGTTCTTC.

In the case of this clonotype: This may come from a read error, since a much larger clone is one base off. The CDR3 region is CASSPPFGPGLYEQYF. CDR3 bases: TGTGCCAGCAGCCCTCCTTTCGGTCCAGGGCTCTACGAGCAGTACTTC. This rearrangement joins TRBV3-1 to TRBJ2-7, with a weak D call TRBD1 (5 bases). The germline gives CDR1 LGHDT, CDR2 YNNKEL (reference sequence). V lost 4 bases, J lost 3 bases, and 19 bases lay in between. The CDR3 spans 16 residues.

This clonotype came up many times. CDR3 sequence: CAWSRMGLNTEAFF. The CDR3 nucleotides read TGTGCCTGGAGCCGGATGGGGCTGAACACTGAAGCTTTCTTT. The chain has TRBV30 and TRBJ1-1, with a weak D call TRBD1 (5 bases). Germline-derived CDR1 and CDR2 are GTSNPN and SVGIG (reference sequence). This CDR3 comprises 14 residues. V dropped 3 bases and J dropped 0 bases, with 11 bases sitting between them.

The sample holds many counts of this clonotype. The genes are TRBV10-3 and TRBJ1-1; TRBD1 agrees at 8 bases. Germline CDR1 reads ENHRY; CDR2 reads SYGVKD. J gave up 3 bases and V 6 bases, and 6 bases lay outside the gene matches. CDR3 size: 14 residues. The CDR3, as DNA: TGTGCCATCAGAGGGACAGGCCCGTACACTGAAGCTTTCTTT. Protein product: CAIRGTGPYTEAFF.

The gene calls are TRBV6-1 and TRBJ2-2; TRBD1 matches at 8 bases. The CDR3 covers 15 residues. V shed 4 bases and J 6 bases; nucleotides not matched to a gene: 7. Germline V gene data show CDR1 as MNHNS and CDR2 as SASEGT. CDR3: CASSGLQGVPGELFF. CDR3 in DNA: TGTGCCAGCAGTGGATTACAGGGGGTTCCCGGGGAGCTGTTTTTT.

This clonotype was seen many times. The chain has TRBV28 and TRBJ1-1; perhaps TRBD1 as D (5 bases). CDR1 and CDR2 (germline): MDHEN, SYDVKM. CDR3 length equals 17 residues. Trimming cost V 6 bases and J 7 bases, with 27 bases left between them. CDR3 nucleotide sequence: TGTGCCAGCAGCCGGCCCCACTGGCGGAAAGGGCAGGGTGAAGCTTTCTTT. It codes for CASSRPHWRKGQGEAFF.

As to this clonotype: A much bigger clone sits one base away, suggesting this may be a read error. The rearrangement links TRBV24-1 to TRBJ1-1; TRBD1 might be the D (5 bases). Per the germline V gene, CDR1 is KGHDR and CDR2 is SFDVKD. This CDR3 comprises 12 residues. For the CDR3, the DNA is TGTGCCACCAGTGAATCCACAGGTAAAGCTTGCTTT. Its translation: CATSESTGKACF.

This clonotype appeared many times. The chain joins TRBV27 to TRBJ1-1, with TRBD1 matching 11 bases. The CDR3 is 16 residues long. The V gene's germline CDR1 is MNHEY and CDR2 SMNVEV (reference sequence). V dropped 3 bases and J dropped 0; count of bases not matched to a gene: 3. The CDR3 is CASSFSGQGVNTEAFF. DNA of the CDR3: TGTGCCAGCAGTTTTTCGGGACAGGGGGTGAACACTGAAGCTTTCTTT.

The V and J genes are TRBV18 and TRBJ2-3; a possible D gene is TRBD2 (6 bases). This CDR3 comprises 15 residues. Germline loops: CDR1 KGHSH, CDR2 LQKENI. Between the trimmed V and J ends, which lost 1 base and 2 bases, there was a span of 10 bases. The CDR3, as DNA: TGTGCCAGCTCACCACTAGCGGCCGACACAGATACGCAGTATTTT. Protein sequence: CASSPLAADTDTQYF.

This clonotype has ten or more counts. The V and J genes are TRBV12-3 or TRBV12-4 and TRBJ2-7; 8 nucleotides align to TRBD1. The CDR3 spans 17 residues. V gave up 5 bases and J gave up 3 bases; unmatched junction bases: 15. The CDR3 sequence is CASSPLNLRGRLYEQYF. In DNA form, the CDR3 reads TGTGCCAGCAGTCCTTTGAACCTCAGGGGGCGCCTCTACGAGCAGTACTTC.